This T cell receptor beta chain was recorded in a study of T-cell reconstitution after alpha-beta-depleted transplantation in children. The TCRbeta library incorporated unique molecular identifiers. TCRdb recomputed calls from the PCR reads with MiXCR, one row per CDR3 protein. Of 150,000 to 200,000 distinct CDR3 sequences in the sample, about 6% are singletons; the top ten hold around 4.4%. The table lists this clonotype with a few counts. The material was PBMCs, obtained before TCRalphabeta/CD19-depleted stem cell transplant. This TCR was recovered from a girl less than two years old with combined immunodeficiency, due to receive a stem cell transplant.

CDR3 amino acids: CASRGTPAREQYF. As DNA, the CDR3 is TGTGCAAGCCGTGGGACCCCCGCTCGGGAGCAGTACTTC. The chain couples TRBV2 to TRBJ2-7, with D possibly called TRBD1 or TRBD2 (5 bases each). CDR1 is SNHLY and CDR2 is FYNNEI in the germline V gene. CDR3 length: 13 amino acids.